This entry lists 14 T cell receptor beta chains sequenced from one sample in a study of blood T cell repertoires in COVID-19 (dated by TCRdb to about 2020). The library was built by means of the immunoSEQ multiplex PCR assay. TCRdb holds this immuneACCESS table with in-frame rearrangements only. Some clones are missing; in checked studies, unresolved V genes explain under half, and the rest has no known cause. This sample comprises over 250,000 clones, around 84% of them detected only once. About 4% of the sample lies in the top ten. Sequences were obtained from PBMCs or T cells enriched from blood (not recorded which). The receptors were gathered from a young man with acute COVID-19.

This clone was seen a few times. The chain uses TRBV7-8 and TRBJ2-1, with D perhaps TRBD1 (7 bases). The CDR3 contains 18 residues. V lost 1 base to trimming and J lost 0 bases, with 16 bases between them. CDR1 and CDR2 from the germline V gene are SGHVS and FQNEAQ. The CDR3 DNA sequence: TGTGCCAGCAGCTTAGTGGGCAGGGGGAGGAGCTCCTACAATGAGCAGTTCTTC. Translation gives CASSLVGRGRSSYNEQFF.

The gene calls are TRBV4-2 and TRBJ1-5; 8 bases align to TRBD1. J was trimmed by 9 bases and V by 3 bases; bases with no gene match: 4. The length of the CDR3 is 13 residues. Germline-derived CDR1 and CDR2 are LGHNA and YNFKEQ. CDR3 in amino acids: CASSQTGERPQHF. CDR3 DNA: TGTGCCAGCAGCCAGACAGGGGAGAGGCCCCAGCATTTT.

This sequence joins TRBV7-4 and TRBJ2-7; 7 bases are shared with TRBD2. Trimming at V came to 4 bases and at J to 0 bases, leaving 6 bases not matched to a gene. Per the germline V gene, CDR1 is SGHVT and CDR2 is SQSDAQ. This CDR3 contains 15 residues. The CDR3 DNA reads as TGTGCCAGCAGCTCCATTAGCGGGTGCTCCTACGAGCAGTACGTC. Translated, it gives CASSSISGCSYEQYV.

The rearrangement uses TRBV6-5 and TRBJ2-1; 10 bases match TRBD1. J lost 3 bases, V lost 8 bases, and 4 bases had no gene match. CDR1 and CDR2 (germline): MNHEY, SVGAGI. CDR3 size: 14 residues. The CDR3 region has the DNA TGTGCCAGCGGCCGGGACAGGGGCTACAATGAGCAGTTCTTC. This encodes CASGRDRGYNEQFF.

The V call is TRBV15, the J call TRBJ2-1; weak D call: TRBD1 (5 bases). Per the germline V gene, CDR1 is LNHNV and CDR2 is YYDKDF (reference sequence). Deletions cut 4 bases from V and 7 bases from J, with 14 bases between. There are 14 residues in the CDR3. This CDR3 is CATSNGASFNEQFF. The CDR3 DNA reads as TGTGCCACCAGCAATGGGGCATCTTTTAATGAGCAGTTCTTC.

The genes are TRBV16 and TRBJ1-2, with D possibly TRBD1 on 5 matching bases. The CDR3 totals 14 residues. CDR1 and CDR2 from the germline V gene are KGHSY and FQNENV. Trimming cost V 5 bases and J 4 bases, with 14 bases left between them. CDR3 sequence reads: CASSTTREFYGYTF. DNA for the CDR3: TGTGCCAGCAGCACAACCAGGGAATTCTATGGCTACACCTTC.

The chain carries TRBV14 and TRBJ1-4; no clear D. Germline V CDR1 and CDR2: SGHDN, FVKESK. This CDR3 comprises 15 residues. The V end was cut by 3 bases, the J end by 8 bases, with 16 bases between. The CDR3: CASSQPLGGLEKLFF. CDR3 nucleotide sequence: TGTGCCAGCAGCCAGCCCTTGGGAGGTCTGGAAAAACTGTTTTTT.

DNA for the CDR3: TGTGCCAGCGCAAAGGAGGGAGAGACCCAGTACTTC. It yields the protein CASAKEGETQYF. This chain links TRBV2 with TRBJ2-5, with TRBD2 as a possible D gene (6 bases). The germline V gene encodes CDR1 SNHLY and CDR2 FYNNEI. V lost 8 bases and J 4 bases, leaving 11 bases between the germline ends. The CDR3 is 12 residues long. The full variable domain, with the rest looked up from reference TRBV2 and TRBJ2-5, is EPEVTQTPSHQVTQMGQEVILRCVPISNHLYFYWYRQILGQKVEFLVSFYNNEISEKSEIFDDQFSVERPDGSNFTLKIRSTKLEDSAMYFCASAKEGETQYFGPGTRLLVL.

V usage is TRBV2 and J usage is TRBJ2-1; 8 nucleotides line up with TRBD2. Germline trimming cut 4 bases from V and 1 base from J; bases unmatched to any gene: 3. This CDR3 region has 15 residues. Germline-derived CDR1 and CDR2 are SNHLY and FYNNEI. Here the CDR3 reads CASSGKRGSYNEQFF. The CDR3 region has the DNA TGTGCCAGCAGTGGGAAGCGGGGGTCCTACAATGAGCAGTTCTTC.

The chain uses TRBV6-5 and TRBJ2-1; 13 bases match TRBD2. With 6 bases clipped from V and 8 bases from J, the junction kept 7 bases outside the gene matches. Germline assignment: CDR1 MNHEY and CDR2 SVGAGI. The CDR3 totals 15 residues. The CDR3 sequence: CASRPGLAGVYEQFF. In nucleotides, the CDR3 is TGTGCCAGCAGGCCTGGACTAGCGGGAGTCTATGAGCAGTTCTTC.

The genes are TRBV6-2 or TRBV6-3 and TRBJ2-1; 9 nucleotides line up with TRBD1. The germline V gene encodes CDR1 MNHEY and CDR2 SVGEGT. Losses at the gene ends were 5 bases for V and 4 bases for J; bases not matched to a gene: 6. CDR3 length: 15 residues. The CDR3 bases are TGTGCCAGCAGTGGTGGACAGGGGATATACAATGAGCAGTTCTTC. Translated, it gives CASSGGQGIYNEQFF.

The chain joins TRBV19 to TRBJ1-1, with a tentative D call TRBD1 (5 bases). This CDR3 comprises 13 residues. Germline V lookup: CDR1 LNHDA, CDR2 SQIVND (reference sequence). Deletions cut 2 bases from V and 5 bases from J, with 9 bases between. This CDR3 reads CASSITQVTEAFF. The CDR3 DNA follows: TGTGCCAGTAGTATAACACAGGTGACTGAAGCTTTCTTT.

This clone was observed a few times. The CDR3 sequence: CASLKDRAGTEAFF. The CDR3 nucleotides read TGTGCCAGCCTTAAGGACCGGGCGGGTACTGAAGCTTTCTTT. The chain is built from TRBV19 and TRBJ1-1; no clear D gene. This CDR3 has 14 amino acids. Trimming stripped 9 bases from V and 5 bases from J, with 19 bases between. Per the germline V gene, CDR1 is LNHDA and CDR2 is SQIVND (reference sequence).

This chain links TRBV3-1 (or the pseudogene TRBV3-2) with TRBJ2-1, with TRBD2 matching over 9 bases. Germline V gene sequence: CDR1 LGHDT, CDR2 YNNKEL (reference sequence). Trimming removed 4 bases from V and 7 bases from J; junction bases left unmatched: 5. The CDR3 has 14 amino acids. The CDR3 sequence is CASSLLAGGNEQFF. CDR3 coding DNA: TGTGCCAGCAGCCTACTAGCGGGTGGTAATGAGCAGTTCTTC.